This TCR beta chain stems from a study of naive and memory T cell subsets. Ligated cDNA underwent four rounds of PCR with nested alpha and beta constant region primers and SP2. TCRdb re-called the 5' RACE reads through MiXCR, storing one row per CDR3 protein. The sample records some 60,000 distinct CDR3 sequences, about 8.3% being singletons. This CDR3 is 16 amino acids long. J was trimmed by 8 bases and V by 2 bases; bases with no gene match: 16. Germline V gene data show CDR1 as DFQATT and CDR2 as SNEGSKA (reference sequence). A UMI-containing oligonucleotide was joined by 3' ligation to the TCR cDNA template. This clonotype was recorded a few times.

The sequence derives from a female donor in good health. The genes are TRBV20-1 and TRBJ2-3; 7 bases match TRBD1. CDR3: CSARLTGDGCRGTQYF. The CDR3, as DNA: TGCAGTGCTAGACTCACAGGGGATGGGTGCCGAGGTACGCAGTATTTT.